The T cell receptor (beta chain) described here comes from a study of shared clonotypes between healthy human individuals (dated by TCRdb to 2020 to 2022). Background on the whole study: A few men and a couple of women, aged 18 to 49 years, made up the cohort. The study deeply sequenced blood TCR repertoires of several healthy adults to estimate repertoire size and the extent of clonotype sharing between individuals. Between about 0.94 and 8.9 billion PBMCs per donor were obtained by leukapheresis. For each donor, CD4 naive and CD4 memory were each given three plates, CD8 naive was given two plates, and CD8 memory was given one plate. To increase sequencing depth and limit assay-specific biases, TCR repertoire library preparation and sequencing were carried out by different laboratories using diverse techniques.

Using the deep immunoSEQ assay, multiplex PCR amplified TCR CDR3 regions from genomic DNA. Extracted genomic DNA from each cell subset was spread evenly across all wells of several immunoSEQ 96-well plates, with each plate serving as a replicate. Each replicate PCR for sorted subsets received about 210 ng genomic DNA, equal to roughly 30,000 T cell genomes. Purified libraries were measured with a Qubit 3.0 fluorometer, size-checked on a Bioanalyzer 2100, and measured again with the KAPA Library Quantification kit. Each immunoSEQ 96-well plate was sequenced on its own single-read 150-cycle Illumina NextSeq 550 flow cell. On the study's bioinformatics: The immunoSEQ output contained only junctional sequences without quality scores, so filtering could not match that applied to full-length reads. To assign V/J genes and CDR3, sequences were annotated using PyIR, a Python wrapper for IgBLAST v1.9, with IMGT germline references. Reads were removed for weak V/J assignments (E-value above 1e-6), missing CDR3, stop codons, out-of-frame junctions, or ambiguous translated residues. A V3J clonotype was defined by an identical inferred V gene, J gene, and CDR3 amino acid sequence. Percentage overlap between repertoires was computed as shared unique clonotypes divided by the size of the smaller repertoire. Repertoire richness was assessed with RTK rarefaction, the Chao1 estimator, and Recon v2.1 estimates of unobserved clonotypes. Generation probabilities were computed with OLGA for all TCRbeta clonotypes obtained by the gDNA method from several donors. Drawn from immuneACCESS, this table holds only the in-frame rearrangements with V and J called that TCRdb kept. Clones are partly lost; checked studies trace under half to an unresolved V gene and leave the rest unexplained. The DNA was the basis for D and trimming; V, J and clone size are from that table. This sample comprises around 2.5 million clones, approximately 93% of them detected only once. The top ten clones comprise about 0.39% of the sample.

As for this clone: Its antigen is still unknown. No base-level quality is on record; no much larger clone is a single base apart.

Healthy HIV-negative adults with no recently reported acute infections or vaccinations were included as donors. All donors were Caucasian adults living in Nashville, Tennessee, USA. Magnetic negative selection was used to enrich CD4+ T cells, after which naive cells were positively selected on CD45RA and the negative fraction became the memory subset. After blood collection by leukapheresis, PBMCs were isolated using Ficoll-Histopaque density gradient centrifugation and then cryopreserved in the vapor phase of liquid nitrogen. Analytical flow cytometry was used to check the purity and quantity of each magnetically sorted T cell population. From each sorted fraction, genomic DNA was isolated and quantified by UV absorbance on a Nanodrop 2000c. The CDR3 goes from the cysteine to the phenylalanine over 14 residues. The DNA shown is the 42-base CDR3, in frame from base 1. Via the germline V gene, CDR1 is MNHEY and CDR2 SVGAGI. Trimming takes 2 bases from V and 1 base from J, and the germline ends sit 8 bases apart.

The study at large found these results: Based on pairwise subsampling, the degree of clonotype sharing among donors was expected to be affected by sequencing depth. Naive subsets generally had larger estimated clonotype richness than memory subsets did. Because the study included only a small number of donors, the genetic and exposure-history diversity represented was limited. Across a few donors, approximately 5% of naive CD4, roughly 3.5% of naive CD8, 2.3% of memory CD4, and under 0.45% of memory CD8 clonotypes were shared. Rarefaction of sorted-subset datasets indicated incomplete sequencing despite the large sequencing depth. Higher generation probabilities were observed for clonotypes shared by all four sorted-subset donors than for non-shared clonotypes. Only blood was sampled, and tissue TCR repertoires likely differ from those in blood.

The sample was naive CD4+ T cells from PBMCs. The cell subset or site label on this specimen signifies: CD45RA+ positively selected. This clonotype originated in a man younger than 30 in good health. Some clones in this sample may be carry-over from other donors' samples. The chain joins TRBV6-5 to TRBJ1-1, with the D segment identity uncertain. The CDR3 in this case is CASSYVRGNTEAFF. The nucleotide sequence reads as follows: TGTGCCAGCAGTTACGTCCGGGGGAACACTGAAGCTTTCTTT.